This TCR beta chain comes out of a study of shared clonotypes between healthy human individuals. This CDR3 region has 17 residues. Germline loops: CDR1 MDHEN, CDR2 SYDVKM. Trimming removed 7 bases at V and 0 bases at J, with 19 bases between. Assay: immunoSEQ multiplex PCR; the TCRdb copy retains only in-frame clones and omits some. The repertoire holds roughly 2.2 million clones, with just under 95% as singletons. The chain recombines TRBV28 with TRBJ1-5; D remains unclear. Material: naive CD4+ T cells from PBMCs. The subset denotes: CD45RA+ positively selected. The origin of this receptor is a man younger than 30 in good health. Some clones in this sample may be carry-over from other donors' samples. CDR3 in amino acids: CASIGAVGPYSNQPQHF. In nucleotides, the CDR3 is TGTGCCAGCATAGGAGCCGTTGGACCCTATAGCAATCAGCCCCAGCATTTT.